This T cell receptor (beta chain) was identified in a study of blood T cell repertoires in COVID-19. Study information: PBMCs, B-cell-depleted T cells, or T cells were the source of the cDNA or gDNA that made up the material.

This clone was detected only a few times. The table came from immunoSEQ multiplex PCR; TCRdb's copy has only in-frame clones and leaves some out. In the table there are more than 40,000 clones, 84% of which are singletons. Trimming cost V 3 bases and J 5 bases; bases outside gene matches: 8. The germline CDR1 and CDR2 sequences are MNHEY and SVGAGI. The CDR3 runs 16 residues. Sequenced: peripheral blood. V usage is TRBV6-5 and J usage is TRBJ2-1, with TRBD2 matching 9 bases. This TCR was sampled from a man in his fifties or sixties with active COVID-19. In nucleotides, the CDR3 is TGTGCCAGCAGTTATCGAGGCGGGGGGGCCCACAATGAGCAGTTCTTC. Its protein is CASSYRGGGAHNEQFF.